Each of the 26 T cell receptor beta chains below was sequenced from the same sample in a study of cytomegalovirus exposure and HLA in healthy donors. PCR amplification relied on 60 Vbeta primers (plus 13 Jbeta primers). The protocol was immunoSEQ multiplex PCR, while the TCRdb copy is restricted to in-frame clones and leaves out a portion. Of about 180,000 clones detected, over 80% appear once; the ten largest clones hold 0.95% to 1.5%. Sequencing was carried out using PBMCs. Receptors were obtained from a boy younger than 10 in good health and CMV-seronegative.

This chain uses TRBV6-6 with TRBJ2-3, with 8 bases identical to TRBD2. Germline V gene lookup returns CDR1 MNHNY and CDR2 SVGAGI (reference sequence). J lost 0 bases, V lost 7 bases, and 9 bases had no gene match. The CDR3 is 16 residues long. CDR3 coding DNA: TGTGCCAGCACCGGGAGGGCCGGTAGGAGCACAGATACGCAGTATTTT. This codes for CASTGRAGRSTDTQYF.

The gene calls are TRBV29-1 and TRBJ1-2; D possibly corresponds to TRBD1 (6 bases). The germline V gene encodes CDR1 SQVTM and CDR2 ANQGSEA. The CDR3 consists of 12 residues. The V and J ends lost 3 bases and 4 bases respectively, with 9 bases between them. DNA of the CDR3: TGCAGCGTTGACGACAGGTTCTATGGCTACACCTTC. It codes for CSVDDRFYGYTF.

This chain links TRBV6-1 with TRBJ2-2, with 9 bases that match TRBD2. Germline-derived CDR1 and CDR2 are MNHNS and SASEGT. The CDR3 runs 19 residues. Germline trimming cut 4 bases from V and 4 bases from J; bases unmatched to any gene: 16. The CDR3 here is CASSGLSSGRPKGTGELFF. In nucleotides, the CDR3 is TGTGCCAGCAGTGGGTTATCCAGCGGGAGGCCAAAGGGCACCGGGGAGCTGTTTTTT.

V is TRBV9 and J is TRBJ1-5; 10 bases map to TRBD1. This CDR3 contains 15 residues. The V and J ends lost 4 bases and 3 bases, in that order; junction bases with no gene match: 4. Germline loops: CDR1 SGDLS, CDR2 YYNGEE. This CDR3 is CASSPGTGDNQPQHF. Here the CDR3 DNA reads TGTGCCAGCAGCCCGGGGACAGGGGACAATCAGCCCCAGCATTTT.

CDR3 protein: CANRLDFSGEQFF. The CDR3 DNA sequence: TGTGCCAACCGACTAGATTTTTCCGGTGAGCAGTTCTTC. J is TRBJ2-1 and V is TRBV5-4; D is perhaps TRBD2 (6 bases). Trimming cost V 9 bases and J 9 bases, with 19 bases left between them. Germline CDR1 SGHNT, CDR2 YYREEE (reference sequence). The CDR3 is 13 amino acids.

V is TRBV19 and J is TRBJ1-2; 10 positions match TRBD1. J gave up 3 bases and V 3 bases, and 7 bases lay outside the gene matches. Germline-derived CDR1 and CDR2 are LNHDA and SQIVND (reference sequence). CDR3 length: 16 residues. This CDR3 reads CASSIPSGQGYYGYTF. Here the CDR3 DNA reads TGTGCCAGTAGTATCCCATCGGGACAGGGGTACTATGGCTACACCTTC. Filled out from reference TRBV19 and TRBJ1-2, the complete variable domain reads DGGITQSPKYLFRKEGQNVTLSCEQNLNHDAMYWYRQDPGQGLRLIYYSQIVNDFQKGDIAEGYSVSREKKESFPLTVTSAQKNPTAFYLCASSIPSGQGYYGYTFGSGTRLTVV.

This chain connects TRBV10-1 to TRBJ1-3; 9 bases match TRBD1. Germline CDR1 reads WNHNN; CDR2 reads SYGVQD (reference sequence). The J segment lost 4 bases and the V segment lost 5 bases, leaving 3 bases of the junction unmatched. The CDR3 contains 14 residues. The CDR3 DNA follows: TGCGCCAGCAGTCCGGACAGGGGCGGAAACACCATATATTTT. Translated: CASSPDRGGNTIYF.

The V and J genes are TRBV2 and TRBJ2-3, with D perhaps matching TRBD1 (5 bases). Deletions cut 5 bases from V and 3 bases from J, with 15 bases between. The length of the CDR3 is 15 residues. CDR1 and CDR2 from the germline V gene are SNHLY and FYNNEI. CDR3 sequence reads: CASSLNWAGTDTQYF. CDR3 in DNA: TGTGCCAGCAGTTTGAATTGGGCAGGGACAGATACGCAGTATTTT.

The J gene is TRBJ2-1, the V gene TRBV21-1; the table's D call of TRBD2 was not tested on the DNA. TRBV21-1 counts as a pseudogene. The CDR3 runs 18 residues. Here the CDR3 DNA reads TGTGCCAGCAGCAACCAAAGCCCCCGGGACTGGGACTACAATGAGCAGTTCTTC. Protein product: CASSNQSPRDWDYNEQFF.

The genes are TRBV12-5 and TRBJ1-1, with a weak D call TRBD1 (6 bases). This CDR3 comprises 12 residues. The germline CDR1 and CDR2 sequences are LGHNT and FRNRAP. Trimming left V 6 bases short and J 3 bases short, with 8 bases between. The DNA of the CDR3 is TGTGCTAGTGGCCCAGGGGACACTGAAGCTTTCTTT. Its protein product is CASGPGDTEAFF.

The V gene is TRBV12-5, the J gene TRBJ1-1; D unclear. The CDR3 contains 15 residues. Trimming left V 0 bases short and J 1 base short, with 9 bases between. Germline assignment: CDR1 LGHNT and CDR2 FRNRAP. Here the CDR3 DNA reads TGTGCTAGTGGTTTGGTATTGGCAGAGAACACTGAAGCTTTCTTT. Residues: CASGLVLAENTEAFF.

The chain joins TRBV5-1 to TRBJ2-1; D is unresolved. Trimming removed 1 base from V and 9 bases from J, with 26 bases in between. CDR1 and CDR2 (germline): SGHRS, YFSETQ. The CDR3 contains 18 residues. The CDR3: CASSLTRLRVARNGEQFF. Here the CDR3 DNA reads TGCGCCAGCAGCTTGACTCGCCTTCGAGTGGCTAGGAACGGTGAGCAGTTCTTC.

Only a few counts were recorded for this clone. The chain recombines TRBV27 with TRBJ2-3; 9 bases align to TRBD1. The germline V gene encodes CDR1 MNHEY and CDR2 SMNVEV (reference sequence). The V gene end was trimmed by 9 bases and the J gene end by 2 bases; junction bases not matched to a gene: 6. The CDR3 runs 14 residues. In nucleotides, the CDR3 is TGTGCCAGTTCCAACAGGGGGCTCACAGATACGCAGTATTTT. Protein sequence: CASSNRGLTDTQYF.

The genes are TRBV5-1 and TRBJ2-2; D may be TRBD1 (5 bases). Germline-derived CDR1 and CDR2 are SGHRS and YFSETQ. This CDR3 has 13 residues. The V and J ends lost 0 bases and 5 bases respectively, with 5 bases between them. The CDR3 sequence is CASSLEGTGELFF. The CDR3 nucleotides read TGCGCCAGCAGCTTGGAGGGGACCGGGGAGCTGTTTTTT.

The V and J genes are TRBV6-5 and TRBJ2-2; 13 nucleotides match TRBD2. This CDR3 comprises 15 residues. The germline V gene encodes CDR1 MNHEY and CDR2 SVGAGI. Trimming took 6 bases from V and 6 from J; bases not matched to a gene: 4. The DNA for the CDR3 is TGTGCCAGCAGACCCGGGACTAGCGGGGCCGGGGAGCTGTTTTTT. Protein sequence: CASRPGTSGAGELFF.

The rearrangement uses TRBV9 and TRBJ1-1; 7 bases line up with TRBD1. V dropped 4 bases and J dropped 4; count of bases not matched to a gene: 7. In germline, CDR1 is SGDLS, CDR2 YYNGEE. This CDR3 is 14 amino acids long. Here the CDR3 reads CASSLKGDSTEAFF. In DNA form, the CDR3 reads TGTGCCAGCAGCCTAAAGGGGGACAGCACTGAAGCTTTCTTT.

The chain links TRBV6-1 to TRBJ2-7, with D perhaps TRBD1 (6 bases). CDR3 size: 12 residues. From germline, CDR1 is MNHNS and CDR2 SASEGT. Trimming took 6 bases from V and 2 from J, leaving 8 bases between them. The CDR3 spells CASRKGAYEQYF. As DNA, the CDR3 is TGTGCCAGCAGAAAGGGGGCCTACGAGCAGTACTTC.

The gene calls are TRBV4-1 and TRBJ2-2; D not certain. Germline CDR1 and CDR2: MGHRA and YSYEKL. V gave up 1 base and J gave up 9 bases, with 9 bases separating them. The CDR3 sequence is 13 residues long. The CDR3 spells CASSQARGRELFF. The CDR3 coding sequence is TGCGCCAGCAGCCAAGCACGCGGCCGGGAGCTGTTTTTT.

The J gene is TRBJ2-1, the V gene TRBV9, with D perhaps TRBD2 (6 bases). V lost 4 bases and J 1 base, leaving 18 bases between the germline ends. Germline CDR1 SGDLS, CDR2 YYNGEE. This CDR3 comprises 17 residues. The CDR3 region is CASSLLPVAASYNEQFF. CDR3 sequence (DNA): TGTGCCAGCAGCCTACTCCCAGTAGCGGCGTCCTACAATGAGCAGTTCTTC. Supplemented by reference TRBV9 and TRBJ2-1, the full variable domain reads DSGVTQTPKHLITATGQRVTLRCSPRSGDLSVYWYQQSLDQGLQFLIQYYNGEERAKGNILERFSAQQFPDLHSELNLSSLELGDSALYFCASSLLPVAASYNEQFFGPGTRLTVL.

The chain recombines TRBV7-8 with TRBJ2-7; possible D gene TRBD2, 7 bases. The germline gives CDR1 SGHVS, CDR2 FQNEAQ. This CDR3 has 17 residues. The ends were cut back, 1 base at V and 0 bases at J, with 16 bases in the middle. CDR3 sequence: CASSLGAGGPSSYEQYV. CDR3 bases: TGTGCCAGCAGCTTAGGGGCCGGGGGGCCCAGCTCCTACGAGCAGTACGTC.

This chain connects TRBV7-9 to TRBJ2-6; the D is unclear. This CDR3 contains 14 residues. Germline CDR1 and CDR2: SEHNR and FQNEAQ (reference sequence). The V gene lost 6 bases and the J gene lost 2 bases, with 8 bases spanning the gap. The CDR3 coding sequence is TGTGCCAGCAGTAATCCCCCTGGGGCCAACGTCCTGACTTTC. Translation: CASSNPPGANVLTF.

V usage is TRBV5-6 and J usage is TRBJ2-1; 8 bases are a match to TRBD2. V was clipped by 4 bases and J by 4 bases; unmatched bases: 10. Germline loops: CDR1 SGHDT, CDR2 YYEEEE. The CDR3 contains 16 residues. CDR3 in DNA: TGTGCCAGCAGCCTCGATGGGCGGGAGGCATACAATGAGCAGTTCTTC. It translates to CASSLDGREAYNEQFF.

The V gene is TRBV30, the J gene TRBJ1-6; 10 bases fit TRBD1. This CDR3 comprises 14 residues. Trimming at V came to 2 bases and at J to 12 bases, leaving 7 bases not matched to a gene. Germline-derived CDR1 and CDR2 are GTSNPN and SVGIG (reference sequence). The CDR3 reads CAWSSGTGVLPLHF. For the CDR3, the DNA is TGTGCCTGGAGTAGTGGGACAGGGGTCTTACCCCTCCACTTT.

This clone was observed a handful of times. The V and J genes are TRBV28 and TRBJ2-7; the match to TRBD1 covers 8 bases. Germline CDR1 reads MDHEN; CDR2 reads SYDVKM. After removal of 7 bases from V and 2 bases from J, the junction contained 16 bases not matched to a gene. This CDR3 has 17 amino acids. The CDR3 protein is CASNQPQGAVGTYEQYF. The DNA of the CDR3 is TGTGCCAGCAACCAACCCCAGGGGGCGGTCGGAACCTACGAGCAGTACTTC. The variable domain in full, completed from reference TRBV28 and TRBJ2-7, reads DVKVTQSSRYLVKRTGEKVFLECVQDMDHENMFWYRQDPGLGLRLIYFSYDVKMKEKGDIPEGYSVSREKKERFSLILESASTNQTSMYLCASNQPQGAVGTYEQYFGPGTRLTVT.

This clone has only one observation. This chain uses TRBV4-2 with TRBJ1-5; 9 bases align to TRBD1. The CDR3 sequence is 16 residues long. J lost 1 base, V lost 1 base, and 2 bases had no gene match. From germline, CDR1 is LGHNA and CDR2 YNFKEQ. This CDR3 is CASSQAGQGSNQPQHF. For the CDR3, the DNA is TGTGCCAGCAGCCAAGCGGGACAGGGCAGCAATCAGCCCCAGCATTTT.

The gene calls are TRBV7-3 and TRBJ1-1, with 8 bases aligning to TRBD1. The CDR3 has 14 amino acids. V dropped 2 bases and J dropped 2; count of bases not matched to a gene: 1. Germline assignment: CDR1 SGHTA and CDR2 FQGTGA. CDR3 in DNA: TGTGCCAGCAGCTTAGACAGGGGAAACACTGAAGCTTTCTTT. This translates into CASSLDRGNTEAFF.